This T cell receptor beta chain was documented in a study of beta chain features in type 1 diabetes. The study, taken as a whole, reports: Fewer junction insertions and more nucleotide deletions appeared in type 1 diabetes patients. TCRB CDR3 length was moderately but significantly reduced in all four CD4+ subsets of Type 1 diabetes patients.

CDR1 is SGHAT and CDR2 is FQNNGV in the germline V gene. The V and J ends lost 1 base and 4 bases, in that order; junction bases with no gene match: 4. The CDR3 totals 15 residues. This clone has at least ten counts. Its target is unknown. Investigators reverse transcribed all isolated RNA, so they sequenced expressed TCRB transcripts. The data were produced by immunoSEQ multiplex PCR, yet TCRdb's version contains in-frame clones alone and is incomplete. The sample yields 120,000 or so clones, less than 20% seen once. Populations obtained by sorting all exceeded 95% purity. The J gene is TRBJ2-1, the V gene TRBV11-2; 7 positions match TRBD1. The sample was central memory CD4+ T cells from blood. The sequence came from a man aged 25-45 years with type 1 diabetes. The CDR3 region has the DNA TGTGCCAGCAGCTTAGGCCCGACAGGGTACAATGAGCAGTTCTTC. Its translation is CASSLGPTGYNEQFF.